Presented here are 30 T cell receptor beta chains from one specimen sequenced in a study of control samples from healthy donors and cancer patients. Sequencing was performed with immunoSEQ multiplex PCR; in TCRdb, only in-frame clones are kept and a portion is missing. This sample has roughly 100,000 clones, with about 92% found just once. Sequencing was carried out using blood. These receptors were taken from a woman younger than 30 in good health.

Regarding this clone: This CDR3 is also generated by other DNA sequences in the sample. The chain links TRBV9 to TRBJ2-7; the D is unclear. V was pared by 0 bases and J by 1 base, with 5 bases between. Germline values: CDR1 SGDLS, CDR2 YYNGEE. CDR3 length equals 13 residues. CDR3 sequence: CASSVEGSYEQYF. The CDR3 DNA sequence: TGTGCCAGCAGCGTAGAGGGTTCCTACGAGCAGTACTTC.

Only one count was recorded for this clone. The chain couples TRBV6-5 to TRBJ1-2, with a weak D call TRBD1 (5 bases). Trimming cost V 9 bases and J 0 bases, with 17 bases left between them. CDR3 length: 15 residues. Per the germline V gene, CDR1 is MNHEY and CDR2 is SVGAGI. CDR3 in amino acids: CASLSGGFPNYGYTF. In DNA form, the CDR3 reads TGTGCCAGTCTATCGGGGGGTTTCCCTAACTATGGCTACACCTTC.

The chain has TRBV19 and TRBJ1-5; no definite D call. V shed 7 bases and J shed 0 bases, with 16 bases lying between them. The germline gives CDR1 LNHDA, CDR2 SQIVND (reference sequence). The CDR3 consists of 16 residues. The CDR3 DNA reads as TGTGCCAGTAAGTCCGCCCAGCGTGGTAGCAATCAGCCCCAGCATTTT. Protein sequence: CASKSAQRGSNQPQHF.

The chain joins TRBV4-2 to TRBJ1-5; perhaps TRBD1 as D (5 bases). V was cut by 1 base and J by 0 bases, with 7 bases left in between. The CDR3 spans 15 residues. Germline V gene lookup returns CDR1 LGHNA and CDR2 YNFKEQ. CDR3 nucleotide sequence: TGTGCCAGCAGCCAAGGGGGGTATAGCAATCAGCCCCAGCATTTT. It specifies CASSQGGYSNQPQHF.

This chain uses TRBV6-5 with TRBJ1-2; tentatively, D is TRBD1 (5 bases). Deletions cut 4 bases from V and 6 bases from J, with 9 bases between. Germline-derived CDR1 and CDR2 are MNHEY and SVGAGI. The CDR3 loop spans 12 amino acids. In DNA, the CDR3 is TGTGCCAGCAGTTGGAAAGGGGATGGCTACACCTTC. Its translation is CASSWKGDGYTF.

The rearrangement joins TRBV5-5 to TRBJ2-7; weak D call: TRBD2 (6 bases). From germline, CDR1 is SGHKS and CDR2 YYEKEE (reference sequence). The CDR3 runs to 12 residues. Trimming pared 5 bases from V and 4 bases from J, leaving 10 bases between. CDR3 nucleotides: TGTGCCAGCAGGGGGGGTCCTTACGAGCAGTACTTC. As protein: CASRGGPYEQYF.

This sequence joins TRBV5-6 and TRBJ2-2; D not resolved. The CDR3 consists of 14 residues. The V gene lost 0 bases and the J gene lost 3 bases, with 6 bases spanning the gap. Germline loops: CDR1 SGHDT, CDR2 YYEEEE. Written as DNA, the CDR3 is TGTGCCAGCAGCTTGGCAGGATACACCGGGGAGCTGTTTTTT. Translated: CASSLAGYTGELFF.

V gene TRBV4-2 combines with J gene TRBJ2-2, with TRBD1 as a possible D gene (6 bases). Trimming took 3 bases from V and 6 from J, leaving 14 bases between them. This CDR3 contains 15 residues. CDR1 is LGHNA and CDR2 is YNFKEQ in the germline V gene. CDR3 sequence: CASSHEQGRAGELFF. The DNA for the CDR3 is TGTGCCAGCAGCCATGAACAGGGAAGGGCCGGGGAGCTGTTTTTT.

The CDR3 region has the DNA TGTGCCACCAGTGAAGGGGGCGATGGTGGCTACACCTTC. Encoded protein: CATSEGGDGGYTF. This sequence joins TRBV24-1 and TRBJ1-2; 7 positions agree with TRBD1. The V gene end was trimmed by 4 bases and the J gene end by 7 bases; junction bases not matched to a gene: 5. Germline V lookup: CDR1 KGHDR, CDR2 SFDVKD. This CDR3 spans 13 amino acids.

This clone showed up just once. The chain has TRBV27 and TRBJ1-2; TRBD1 matches at 10 bases. The CDR3 length is 15 residues. Germline V lookup: CDR1 MNHEY, CDR2 SMNVEV (reference sequence). The V segment lost 4 bases and the J segment 8 bases; nucleotides outside the gene matches: 10. The CDR3 sequence is CASSSPGQGRGGYTF. The CDR3 nucleotides read TGTGCCAGCAGTTCCCCGGGACAGGGGAGGGGAGGCTACACCTTC.

This sequence joins TRBV6-1 and TRBJ1-6, with TRBD1 as a possible D gene (6 bases). CDR1 and CDR2 (germline): MNHNS, SASEGT. V shed 2 bases and J shed 7 bases, with 12 bases lying between them. There are 15 residues in the CDR3. CDR3 amino acids: CASSELGHSNSPLHF. The CDR3 DNA reads TGTGCCAGCAGTGAACTGGGACACTCGAATTCACCCCTCCACTTT.

The chain is built from TRBV5-1 and TRBJ1-3; 7 positions match TRBD1. The CDR3 runs 15 residues. V lost 3 bases to trimming and J lost 0 bases; unmatched junction nucleotides: 3. In germline, CDR1 is SGHRS, CDR2 YFSETQ. The CDR3 bases are TGCGCCAGCAGCTCGACAGGGCTCTCTGGAAACACCATATATTTT. Translating it yields CASSSTGLSGNTIYF.

The chain uses TRBV11-2 and TRBJ1-4, with a weak D call TRBD1 (6 bases). The germline V gene encodes CDR1 SGHAT and CDR2 FQNNGV. With 2 bases removed from V and 3 bases from J, the gap between germline ends came to 7 bases. CDR3 size: 14 residues. The CDR3 DNA is TGTGCCAGCAGCTTACAGGGGCCTAATGAAAAACTGTTTTTT. Encoded protein: CASSLQGPNEKLFF.

The rearrangement uses TRBV7-8 and TRBJ1-3; D is undetermined. This CDR3 has 16 residues. Deletions cut 1 base from V and 4 bases from J, with 14 bases between. Germline CDR1 is SGHVS and CDR2 is FQNEAQ. As DNA, the CDR3 is TGTGCCAGCAGCTTAGAGAGGGCGCCTTACGGAAACACCATATATTTT. It specifies CASSLERAPYGNTIYF.

The chain links TRBV10-2 to TRBJ1-2; the match to TRBD1 covers 7 bases. J gave up 7 bases and V 0 bases, and 8 bases lay outside the gene matches. Germline lookup yields CDR1 WSHSY and CDR2 SAAADI. CDR3 length equals 15 residues. The CDR3 region is CASSESQRQGPGYTF. CDR3 nucleotide sequence: TGCGCCAGCAGTGAGTCCCAAAGACAGGGACCTGGCTACACCTTC.

The genes are TRBV6-5 and TRBJ1-2; D is ambiguous. Germline V CDR1 and CDR2: MNHEY, SVGAGI. V lost 2 bases, J lost 0 bases, and 7 bases lay in between. This CDR3 has 14 amino acids. CDR3 sequence reads: CASSYHAANYGYTF. The CDR3 DNA reads TGTGCCAGCAGTTACCATGCGGCTAACTATGGCTACACCTTC.

This clone appeared a single time. The V and J genes are TRBV10-2 and TRBJ2-1, with 10 bases aligning to TRBD2. The CDR3 totals 18 residues. With 3 bases clipped from V and 0 bases from J, the junction kept 8 bases outside the gene matches. The germline V gene has CDR1 WSHSY and CDR2 SAAADI. CDR3 residues: CASSEGGLAGASYNEQFF. CDR3 DNA: TGCGCCAGCAGTGAAGGCGGGCTAGCGGGGGCCTCCTACAATGAGCAGTTCTTC.

The chain uses TRBV4-1 and TRBJ2-7, with 7 nucleotides matching TRBD2. Trimming took 0 bases from V and 2 from J; bases not matched to a gene: 7. CDR1 MGHRA and CDR2 YSYEKL come from the germline V gene. The CDR3 is 16 amino acids. The DNA for the CDR3 is TGCGCCAGCAGCCAAGAATGGCGGGAGATCGCCTACGAGCAGTACTTC. Residues: CASSQEWREIAYEQYF.

The rearrangement joins TRBV5-5 to TRBJ1-2; no definite D call. The CDR3 loop spans 15 amino acids. CDR1 is SGHKS, CDR2 YYEKEE, per germline (reference sequence). Trimming pared 4 bases from V and 6 bases from J, leaving 19 bases between. CDR3: CASSLGWIGSDGYTF. In nucleotides, the CDR3 is TGTGCCAGCAGCCTAGGCTGGATCGGGTCTGATGGCTACACCTTC.

The chain has TRBV6-6 and TRBJ1-6; D ambiguous. This CDR3 is built from 12 residues. The germline V and J ends were trimmed by 5 bases and 11 bases, with 10 bases remaining between them. Per germline, CDR1 MNHNY and CDR2 SVGAGI (reference sequence). CDR3 residues: CASSPRHPPLHF. For the CDR3, the DNA is TGTGCCAGCAGTCCGAGACACCCACCCCTCCACTTT.

V gene TRBV11-2 combines with J gene TRBJ1-2; 9 nucleotides agree with TRBD1. The CDR3 loop spans 16 amino acids. With 4 bases clipped from V and 8 bases from J, the junction kept 14 bases outside the gene matches. Germline lookup yields CDR1 SGHAT and CDR2 FQNNGV. The CDR3 reads CASSSRPGQGLRGYTF. CDR3 bases: TGTGCCAGCAGCTCCCGACCGGGACAGGGCTTGCGGGGCTACACCTTC. Looking up the rest from reference TRBV11-2 and TRBJ1-2 gives the full variable domain: EAGVAQSPRYKIIEKRQSVAFWCNPISGHATLYWYQQILGQGPKLLIQFQNNGVVDDSQLPKDRFSAERLKGVDSTLKIQPAKLEDSAVYLCASSSRPGQGLRGYTFGSGTRLTVV.

This sequence joins TRBV7-3 and TRBJ2-2; no definite D call. Germline V CDR1 and CDR2: SGHTA, FQGTGA. The CDR3 is 13 amino acids. Trimming cost V 5 bases and J 4 bases, with 8 bases left between them. DNA for the CDR3: TGTGCCAGCAGCACTACTTCCACCGGGGAGCTGTTTTTT. It is translated as CASSTTSTGELFF.

The chain links TRBV18 to TRBJ1-1; D possibly corresponds to TRBD1 (5 bases). V dropped 3 bases and J dropped 1 base, with 12 bases sitting between them. The CDR3 is 15 amino acids. Germline V gene lookup returns CDR1 KGHSH and CDR2 LQKENI. In DNA, the CDR3 is TGTGCCAGCTCACCGGGAGGGGCGGGGAACACTGAAGCTTTCTTT. The encoded protein is CASSPGGAGNTEAFF.

This clone was counted a few times. The chain links TRBV6-5 to TRBJ1-4; D call uncertain. Germline V gene lookup returns CDR1 MNHEY and CDR2 SVGAGI. The CDR3 has 14 amino acids. The V end lost 0 bases, the J end lost 2 bases, and 4 bases lay between the germline ends. The CDR3 region is CASSYSLTNEKLFF. CDR3 sequence (DNA): TGTGCCAGCAGTTACTCTCTCACTAATGAAAAACTGTTTTTT.

The chain uses TRBV19 and TRBJ1-5; 8 bases match TRBD1. V lost 3 bases to trimming and J lost 4 bases; unmatched junction nucleotides: 5. The CDR3 length is 15 residues. The V gene's germline CDR1 is LNHDA and CDR2 SQIVND (reference sequence). The CDR3: CASSIYDRGNQPQHF. CDR3 coding DNA: TGTGCCAGTAGTATTTATGACAGGGGAAATCAGCCCCAGCATTTT.

This chain links TRBV5-4 with TRBJ1-3; D is undetermined. The CDR3 totals 13 residues. Trimming left V 4 bases short and J 4 bases short, with 9 bases between. The germline V gene has CDR1 SGHNT and CDR2 YYREEE (reference sequence). DNA for the CDR3: TGTGCCAGCAGCCCGGTGTTGGGAAACACCATATATTTT. Encoded protein: CASSPVLGNTIYF.

This clone was counted once. The chain carries TRBV11-2 and TRBJ2-5; D call uncertain. The CDR3 length is 14 residues. Looked up from germline, CDR1 is SGHAT and CDR2 is FQNNGV. V was trimmed by 5 bases and J by 5 bases, leaving 15 bases between them. This chain's CDR3 is CASSPSLGEETQYF. As DNA, the CDR3 is TGTGCCAGCAGCCCTTCCCTCGGAGAGGAGACCCAGTACTTC. Looking up the rest from reference TRBV11-2 and TRBJ2-5 gives the full variable domain: EAGVAQSPRYKIIEKRQSVAFWCNPISGHATLYWYQQILGQGPKLLIQFQNNGVVDDSQLPKDRFSAERLKGVDSTLKIQPAKLEDSAVYLCASSPSLGEETQYFGPGTRLLVL.

The chain links TRBV6-4 to TRBJ1-2, with D perhaps matching TRBD1 (5 bases). Germline V lookup: CDR1 MRHNA, CDR2 SNTAGT. The germline V and J ends were trimmed by 2 bases and 4 bases, with 14 bases remaining between them. The CDR3 has 15 amino acids. In DNA form, the CDR3 reads TGTGCCAGCAGTGACCCGAAGGGGTTGAGCTATGGCTACACCTTC. This sequence encodes CASSDPKGLSYGYTF.

This chain joins TRBV30 and TRBJ2-7; D is unclear. The CDR3 totals 13 residues. Trimming shortened V by 2 bases and J by 5 bases, and 13 bases separated the two germline ends. From germline, CDR1 is GTSNPN and CDR2 SVGIG (reference sequence). Here the CDR3 reads CAWSKGRYHEQYF. CDR3 DNA: TGTGCCTGGAGTAAGGGCAGATATCACGAGCAGTACTTC.

CDR3 sequence (DNA): TGTGCCAGCTCACCACCGGGAGGCGGCACCGGGGAGCTGTTTTTT. Amino acids: CASSPPGGGTGELFF. This sequence joins TRBV18 and TRBJ2-2; TRBD2 is a possible D gene (6 bases). Germline V gene sequence: CDR1 KGHSH, CDR2 LQKENI. The CDR3 totals 15 residues. Trimming removed 0 bases at V and 4 bases at J, with 9 bases between.